This T cell receptor beta chain originates from a study of T-cell reconstitution after alpha-beta-depleted transplantation in children. This clonotype was observed at least ten times. Unique molecular identifiers were used in preparing the TCRbeta library. Each CDR3 protein is one row after TCRdb ran MiXCR on the PCR reads. This table has 190,000 or so distinct CDR3 sequences, roughly 6.8% appearing once. V was clipped by 1 base and J by 1 base, with 9 bases between them. Germline V gives CDR1 SGHRS, CDR2 YFSETQ. This CDR3 is built from 15 residues. This specimen consisted of PBMCs from the stem cell graft donor, obtained from the stem cell graft. The TCR was taken from a human donor who donated a stem cell graft to a child with Wiskott-Aldrich syndrome. This chain joins TRBV5-1 and TRBJ2-1; tentatively, D is TRBD1 (7 bases). The CDR3 protein is CASSLPGGSYNEQFF. CDR3 nucleotide sequence: TGCGCCAGCAGCTTGCCAGGGGGGTCCTACAATGAGCAGTTCTTC.